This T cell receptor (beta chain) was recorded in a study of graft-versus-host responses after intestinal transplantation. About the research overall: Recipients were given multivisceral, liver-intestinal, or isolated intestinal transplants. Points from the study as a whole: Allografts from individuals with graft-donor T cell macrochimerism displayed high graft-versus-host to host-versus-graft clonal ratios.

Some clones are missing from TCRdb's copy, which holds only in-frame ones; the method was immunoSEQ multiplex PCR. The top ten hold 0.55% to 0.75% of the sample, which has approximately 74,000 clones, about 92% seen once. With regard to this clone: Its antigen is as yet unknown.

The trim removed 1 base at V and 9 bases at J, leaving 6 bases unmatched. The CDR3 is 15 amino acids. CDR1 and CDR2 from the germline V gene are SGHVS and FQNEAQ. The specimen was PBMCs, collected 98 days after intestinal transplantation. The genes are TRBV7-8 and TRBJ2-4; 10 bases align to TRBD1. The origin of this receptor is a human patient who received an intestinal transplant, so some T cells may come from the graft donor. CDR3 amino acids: CASSLEGQGFGIQYF. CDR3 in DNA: TGTGCCAGCAGCTTAGAGGGACAGGGGTTCGGCATTCAGTACTTC.